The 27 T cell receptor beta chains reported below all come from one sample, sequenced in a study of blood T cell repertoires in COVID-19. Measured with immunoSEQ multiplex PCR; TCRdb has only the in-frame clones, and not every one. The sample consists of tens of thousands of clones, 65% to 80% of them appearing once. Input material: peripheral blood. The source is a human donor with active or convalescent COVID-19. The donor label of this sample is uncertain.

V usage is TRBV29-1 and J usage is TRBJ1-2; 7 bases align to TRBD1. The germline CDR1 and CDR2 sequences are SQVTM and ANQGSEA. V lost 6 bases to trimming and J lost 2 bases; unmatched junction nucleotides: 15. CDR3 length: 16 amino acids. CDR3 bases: TGCAGCGTCCAAAGGGGATCCAGGGGGACGAACTATGGCTACACCTTC. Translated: CSVQRGSRGTNYGYTF.

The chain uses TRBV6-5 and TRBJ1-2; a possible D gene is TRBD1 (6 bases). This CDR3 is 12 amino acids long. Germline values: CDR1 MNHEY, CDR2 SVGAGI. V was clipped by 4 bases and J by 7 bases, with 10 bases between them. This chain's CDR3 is CASSSNRAGYTF. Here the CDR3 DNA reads TGTGCCAGCAGTTCCAACAGGGCTGGCTACACCTTC.

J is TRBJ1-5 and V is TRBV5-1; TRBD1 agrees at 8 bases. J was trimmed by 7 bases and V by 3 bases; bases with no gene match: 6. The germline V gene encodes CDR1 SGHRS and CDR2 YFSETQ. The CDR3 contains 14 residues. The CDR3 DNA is TGCGCCAGCAGCTCGACAGGGGCCGGGCAGCCCCAGCATTTT. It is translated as CASSSTGAGQPQHF.

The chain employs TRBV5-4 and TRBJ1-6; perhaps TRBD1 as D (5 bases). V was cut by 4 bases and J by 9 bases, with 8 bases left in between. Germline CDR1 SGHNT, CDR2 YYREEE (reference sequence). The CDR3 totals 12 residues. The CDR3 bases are TGTGCCAGCAGCGTAGGGGTTTCACCCCTCCACTTT. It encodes CASSVGVSPLHF. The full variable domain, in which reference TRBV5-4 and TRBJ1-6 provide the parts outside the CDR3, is ETGVTQSPTHLIKTRGQQVTLRCSSQSGHNTVSWYQQALGQGPQFIFQYYREEENGRGNFPPRFSGLQFPNYSSELNVNALELDDSALYLCASSVGVSPLHFGNGTRLTVT.

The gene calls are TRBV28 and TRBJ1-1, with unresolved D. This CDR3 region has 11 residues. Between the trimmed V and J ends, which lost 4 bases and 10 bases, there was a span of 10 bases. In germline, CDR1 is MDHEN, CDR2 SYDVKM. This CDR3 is CASSWALGAFF. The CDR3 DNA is TGTGCCAGCAGTTGGGCCCTTGGAGCTTTCTTT.

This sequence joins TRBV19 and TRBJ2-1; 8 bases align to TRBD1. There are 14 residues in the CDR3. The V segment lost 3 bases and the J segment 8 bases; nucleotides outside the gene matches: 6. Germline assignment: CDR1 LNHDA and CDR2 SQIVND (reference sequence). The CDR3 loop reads CASSMRQGADEQFF. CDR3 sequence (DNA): TGTGCCAGTAGTATGCGGCAGGGGGCAGATGAGCAGTTCTTC.

CDR3 bases: TGTGCCAGCTCGCCGGGACAGCAGTCTTCACCCCTCCACTTT. Translation gives CASSPGQQSSPLHF. This rearrangement joins TRBV18 to TRBJ1-6, with 7 bases lining up with TRBD1. Trimming cost V 6 bases and J 9 bases; bases outside gene matches: 8. Germline CDR1 is KGHSH and CDR2 is LQKENI. This CDR3 is built from 14 residues.

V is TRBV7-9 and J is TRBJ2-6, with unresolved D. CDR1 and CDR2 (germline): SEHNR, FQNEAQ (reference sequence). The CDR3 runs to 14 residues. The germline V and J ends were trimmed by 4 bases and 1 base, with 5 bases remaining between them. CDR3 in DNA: TGTGCCAGCAGCTCCTATTCTGGGGCCAACGTCCTGACTTTC. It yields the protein CASSSYSGANVLTF.

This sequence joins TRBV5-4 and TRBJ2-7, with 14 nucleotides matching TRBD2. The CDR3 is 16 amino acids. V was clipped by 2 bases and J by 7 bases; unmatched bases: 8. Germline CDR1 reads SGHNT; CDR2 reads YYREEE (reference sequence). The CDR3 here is CASSFRLAGGPLEQYF. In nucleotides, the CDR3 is TGTGCCAGCAGCTTTAGACTAGCGGGAGGGCCTTTAGAGCAGTACTTC.

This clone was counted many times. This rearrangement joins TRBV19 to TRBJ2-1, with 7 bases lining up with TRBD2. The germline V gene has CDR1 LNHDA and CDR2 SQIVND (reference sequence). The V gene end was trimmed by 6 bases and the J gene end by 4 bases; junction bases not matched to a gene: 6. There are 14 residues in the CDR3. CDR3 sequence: CASRGLVSYNEQFF. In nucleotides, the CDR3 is TGTGCCAGTAGAGGACTAGTATCTTACAATGAGCAGTTCTTC.

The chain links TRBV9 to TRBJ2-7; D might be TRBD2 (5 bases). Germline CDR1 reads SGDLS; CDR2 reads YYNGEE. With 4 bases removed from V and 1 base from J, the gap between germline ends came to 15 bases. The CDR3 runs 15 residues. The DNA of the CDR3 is TGTGCCAGCAGCTCCGGCCTAGCCCCATCCTACGAGCAGTACTTC. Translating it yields CASSSGLAPSYEQYF.

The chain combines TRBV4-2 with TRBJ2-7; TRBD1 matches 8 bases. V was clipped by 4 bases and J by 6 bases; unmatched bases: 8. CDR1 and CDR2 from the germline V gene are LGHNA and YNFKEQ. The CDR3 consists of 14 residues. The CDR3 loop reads CASSPAGQASEQYF. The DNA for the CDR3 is TGTGCCAGCAGCCCGGCGGGACAGGCAAGCGAGCAGTACTTC.

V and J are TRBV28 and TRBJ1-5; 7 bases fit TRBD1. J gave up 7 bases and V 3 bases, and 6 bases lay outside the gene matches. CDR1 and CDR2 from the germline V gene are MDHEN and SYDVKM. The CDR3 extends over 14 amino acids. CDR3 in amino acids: CASSFRTGEQPQHF. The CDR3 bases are TGTGCCAGCAGTTTTCGAACAGGGGAACAGCCCCAGCATTTT.

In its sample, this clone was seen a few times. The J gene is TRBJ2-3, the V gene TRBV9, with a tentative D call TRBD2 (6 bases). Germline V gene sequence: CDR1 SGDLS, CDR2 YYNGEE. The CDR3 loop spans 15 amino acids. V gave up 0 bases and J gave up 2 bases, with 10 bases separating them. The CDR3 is CASSVGSGPTDTQYF. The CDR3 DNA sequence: TGTGCCAGCAGCGTAGGGAGCGGGCCCACAGATACGCAGTATTTT.

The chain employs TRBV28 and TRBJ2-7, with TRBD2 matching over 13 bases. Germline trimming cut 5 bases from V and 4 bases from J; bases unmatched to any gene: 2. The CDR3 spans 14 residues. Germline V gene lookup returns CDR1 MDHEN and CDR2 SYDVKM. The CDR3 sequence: CASSPTSGRYEQYF. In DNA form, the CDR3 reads TGTGCCAGCAGTCCGACTAGCGGGAGGTACGAGCAGTACTTC.

CDR3 sequence (DNA): TGTGCCAGCAGTCCTAGGGACAGGTTCTATAATTCACCCCTCCACTTT. Translating gives CASSPRDRFYNSPLHF. The V call is TRBV3-1 (or the pseudogene TRBV3-2), the J call TRBJ1-6, with 8 bases aligning to TRBD1. V shed 6 bases and J 3 bases; nucleotides not matched to a gene: 7. This CDR3 has 16 amino acids. The V gene's germline CDR1 is LGHDT and CDR2 YNNKEL (reference sequence).

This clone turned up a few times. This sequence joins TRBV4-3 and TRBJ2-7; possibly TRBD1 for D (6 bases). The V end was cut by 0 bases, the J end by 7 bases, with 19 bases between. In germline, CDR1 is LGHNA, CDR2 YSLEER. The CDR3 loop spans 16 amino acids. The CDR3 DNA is TGCGCCAGCAGCCAAGATCTCGGGACATTCTTGCGTGAGCAGTACTTC. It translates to CASSQDLGTFLREQYF.

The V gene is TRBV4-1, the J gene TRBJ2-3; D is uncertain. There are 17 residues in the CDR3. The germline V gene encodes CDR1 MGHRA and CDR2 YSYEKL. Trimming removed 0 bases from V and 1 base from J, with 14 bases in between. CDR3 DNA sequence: TGCGCCAGCAGCCAAGACCCACTAAGCCGAGGCACAGATACGCAGTATTTT. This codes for CASSQDPLSRGTDTQYF.

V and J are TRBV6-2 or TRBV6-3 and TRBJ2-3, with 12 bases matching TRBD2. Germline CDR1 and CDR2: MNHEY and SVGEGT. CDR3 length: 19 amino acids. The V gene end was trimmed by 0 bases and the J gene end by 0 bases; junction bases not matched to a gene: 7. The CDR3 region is CASSYSFGLAGTSTDTQYF. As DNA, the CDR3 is TGTGCCAGCAGTTACTCTTTTGGACTAGCGGGAACTAGCACAGATACGCAGTATTTT.

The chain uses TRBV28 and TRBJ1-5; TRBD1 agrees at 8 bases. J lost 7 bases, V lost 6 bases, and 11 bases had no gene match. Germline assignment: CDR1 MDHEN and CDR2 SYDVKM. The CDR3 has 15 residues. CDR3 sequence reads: CASSSGTGLFQPQHF. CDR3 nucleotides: TGTGCCAGCAGCTCCGGGACAGGTTTGTTCCAGCCCCAGCATTTT.

The CDR3 protein is CASSVVDRADYEQYF. The CDR3 DNA reads TGTGCCAGCAGCGTCGTGGACAGGGCGGACTACGAGCAGTACTTC. The chain uses TRBV9 and TRBJ2-7; 8 bases are a match to TRBD1. The CDR3 loop spans 15 amino acids. Trimming cost V 2 bases and J 3 bases; bases outside gene matches: 7. The V gene's germline CDR1 is SGDLS and CDR2 YYNGEE.

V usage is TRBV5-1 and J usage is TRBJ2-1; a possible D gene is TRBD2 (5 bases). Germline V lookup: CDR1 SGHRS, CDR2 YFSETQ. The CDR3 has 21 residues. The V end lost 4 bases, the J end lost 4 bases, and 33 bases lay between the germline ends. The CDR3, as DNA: TGCGCCAGCAGCCCCGTCGGGCGGAGTACTAGGAGGCCTTATGGGTACAATGAGCAGTTCTTC. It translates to CASSPVGRSTRRPYGYNEQFF.

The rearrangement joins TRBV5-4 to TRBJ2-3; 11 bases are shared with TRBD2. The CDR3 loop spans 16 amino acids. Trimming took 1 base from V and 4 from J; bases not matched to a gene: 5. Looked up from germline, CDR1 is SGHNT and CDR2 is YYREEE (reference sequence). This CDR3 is CASSLTSGSPSDTQYF. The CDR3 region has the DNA TGTGCCAGCAGCTTGACTAGCGGGAGCCCCTCAGATACGCAGTATTTT.

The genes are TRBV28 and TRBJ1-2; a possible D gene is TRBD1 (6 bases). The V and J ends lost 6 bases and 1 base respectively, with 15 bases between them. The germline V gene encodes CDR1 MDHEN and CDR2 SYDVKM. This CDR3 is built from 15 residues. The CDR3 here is CASRQGQSHNYGYTF. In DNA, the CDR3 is TGTGCCAGCAGGCAAGGACAGAGCCATAACTATGGCTACACCTTC.

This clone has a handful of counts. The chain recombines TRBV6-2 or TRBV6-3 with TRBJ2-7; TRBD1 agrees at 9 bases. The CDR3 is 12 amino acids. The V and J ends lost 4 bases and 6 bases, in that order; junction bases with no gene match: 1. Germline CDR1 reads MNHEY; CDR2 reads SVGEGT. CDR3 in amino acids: CASSLQGAEQYF. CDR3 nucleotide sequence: TGTGCCAGCAGTTTACAGGGGGCCGAGCAGTACTTC.

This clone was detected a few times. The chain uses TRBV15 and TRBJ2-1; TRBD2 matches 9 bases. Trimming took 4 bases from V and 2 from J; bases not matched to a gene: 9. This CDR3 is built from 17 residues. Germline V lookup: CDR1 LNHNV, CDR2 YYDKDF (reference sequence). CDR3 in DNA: TGTGCCACCAGCATAATAATTATAGCGGGAGCCTACAATGAGCAGTTCTTC. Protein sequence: CATSIIIIAGAYNEQFF.

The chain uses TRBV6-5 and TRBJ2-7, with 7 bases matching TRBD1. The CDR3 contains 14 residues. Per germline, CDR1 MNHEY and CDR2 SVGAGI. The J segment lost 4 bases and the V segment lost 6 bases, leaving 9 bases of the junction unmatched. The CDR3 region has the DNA TGTGCCAGCAGGAATCCGGACAGGAGTTACGAGCAGTACTTC. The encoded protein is CASRNPDRSYEQYF.